This TCR beta chain stems from a study of T cells in Graves' hyperthyroidism and ophthalmopathy. General observations from the study: Prediction of ophthalmopathy progression came a median roughly 6.7 months pre-onset.

CDR1 and CDR2 from the germline V gene are SEHNR and FQNEAQ (reference sequence). V was clipped by 5 bases and J by 4 bases, with 17 bases between them. CDR3 length: 15 amino acids. In the case of this clonotype: Antigen unknown.

Amplified regions were TCR beta CDR3 sequences from RNA transcripts. When the TCR CDR3 underwent first-round RT-PCR, the HTBI primer set was used. TCRdb recomputed calls from the multiplex PCR reads with MiXCR, one row per CDR3 protein. The sample contains some 600,000 distinct CDR3 sequences, about 45% of which appear only once. Stable Graves' hyperthyroidism meant no ophthalmopathy progression within 18 months. Those patients with uncontrolled infection, other autoimmune disease, pregnancy or lactation were excluded. Based on clinical symptoms, serum thyroxine and TRAb, thyroid ultrasound and orbital computed tomography, diagnoses were reached.

V gene TRBV7-9 combines with J gene TRBJ1-1, with D unresolved. This clonotype was obtained from a woman younger than 30 with Graves' hyperthyroidism. Sample: peripheral blood or thyroid tissue (not recorded which). In DNA, the CDR3 is TGTGCCAGCAGCGACCGGACGGGAAGGAGCACTGAAGCTTTCTTT. Its translation is CASSDRTGRSTEAFF.